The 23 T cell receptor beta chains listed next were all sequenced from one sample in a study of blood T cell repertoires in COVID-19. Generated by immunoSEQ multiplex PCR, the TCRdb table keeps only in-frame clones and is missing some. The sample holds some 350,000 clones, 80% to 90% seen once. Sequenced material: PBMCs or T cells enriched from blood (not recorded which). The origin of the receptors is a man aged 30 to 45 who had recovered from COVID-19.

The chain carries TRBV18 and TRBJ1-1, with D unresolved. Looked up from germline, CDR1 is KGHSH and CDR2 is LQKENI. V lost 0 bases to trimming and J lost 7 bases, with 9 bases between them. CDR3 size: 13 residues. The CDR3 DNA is TGTGCCAGCTCACCACCGAGCGGTTATGAAGCTTTCTTT. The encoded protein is CASSPPSGYEAFF.

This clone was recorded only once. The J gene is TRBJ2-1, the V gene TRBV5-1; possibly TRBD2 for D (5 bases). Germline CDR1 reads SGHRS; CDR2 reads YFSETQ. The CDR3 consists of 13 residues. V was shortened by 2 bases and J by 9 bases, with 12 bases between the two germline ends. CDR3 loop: CASSFDLRGEQFF. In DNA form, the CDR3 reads TGCGCCAGCAGCTTCGACCTCCGGGGTGAGCAGTTCTTC.

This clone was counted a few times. CDR3 coding DNA: TGTGCCAGCAGCTTAGCGCAGGGGCGAAACACCATATATTTT. Translation gives CASSLAQGRNTIYF. The genes are TRBV7-9 and TRBJ1-3, with D possibly being TRBD1 (6 bases). The CDR3 covers 14 residues. With 0 bases removed from V and 5 bases from J, the gap between germline ends came to 8 bases. Germline V lookup: CDR1 SEHNR, CDR2 FQNEAQ (reference sequence).

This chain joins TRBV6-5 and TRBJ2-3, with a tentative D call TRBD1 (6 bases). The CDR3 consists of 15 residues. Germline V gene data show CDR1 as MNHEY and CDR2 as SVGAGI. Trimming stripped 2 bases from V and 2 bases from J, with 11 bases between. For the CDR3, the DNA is TGTGCCAGCAGTTACAAGGCAGGGGACACAGATACGCAGTATTTT. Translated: CASSYKAGDTDTQYF.

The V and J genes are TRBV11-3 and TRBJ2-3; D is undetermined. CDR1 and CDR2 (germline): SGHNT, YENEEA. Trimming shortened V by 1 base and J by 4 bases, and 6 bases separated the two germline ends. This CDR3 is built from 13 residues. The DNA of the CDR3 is TGTGCCAGCAGCTTAGGGTCAGCAGATACGCAGTATTTT. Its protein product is CASSLGSADTQYF.

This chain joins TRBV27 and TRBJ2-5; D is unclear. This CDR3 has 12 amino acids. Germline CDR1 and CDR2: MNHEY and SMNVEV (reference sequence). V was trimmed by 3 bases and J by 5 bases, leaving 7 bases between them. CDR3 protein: CASSFYGETQYF. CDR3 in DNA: TGTGCCAGCAGTTTTTACGGGGAGACCCAGTACTTC.

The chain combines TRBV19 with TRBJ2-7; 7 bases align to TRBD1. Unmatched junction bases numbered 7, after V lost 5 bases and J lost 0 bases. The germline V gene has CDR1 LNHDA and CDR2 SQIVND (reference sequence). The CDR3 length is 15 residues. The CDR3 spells CASSSFGQASYEQYF. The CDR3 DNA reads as TGTGCCAGTAGTTCCTTTGGACAGGCCTCCTACGAGCAGTACTTC.

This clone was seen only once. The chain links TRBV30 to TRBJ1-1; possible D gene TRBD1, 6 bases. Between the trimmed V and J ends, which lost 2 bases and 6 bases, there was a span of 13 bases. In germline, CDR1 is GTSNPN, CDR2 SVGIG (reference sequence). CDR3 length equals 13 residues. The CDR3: CAWSWTVESEAFF. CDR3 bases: TGTGCCTGGAGTTGGACAGTCGAGTCTGAAGCTTTCTTT.

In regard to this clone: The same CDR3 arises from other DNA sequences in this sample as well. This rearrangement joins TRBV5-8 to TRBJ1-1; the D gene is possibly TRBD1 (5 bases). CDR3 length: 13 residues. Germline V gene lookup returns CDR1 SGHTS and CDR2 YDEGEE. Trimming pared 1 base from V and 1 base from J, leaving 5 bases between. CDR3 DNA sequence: TGTGCCAGCAGCTTGACAGGGAACACTGAAGCTTTCTTT. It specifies CASSLTGNTEAFF.

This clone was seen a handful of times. The CDR3 protein is CASRKGTSGADEQFF. In nucleotides, the CDR3 is TGTGCCAGCAGAAAAGGGACTAGCGGGGCAGATGAGCAGTTCTTC. The chain links TRBV6-4 to TRBJ2-1; TRBD2 matches 13 bases. The germline V gene encodes CDR1 MRHNA and CDR2 SNTAGT. There are 15 residues in the CDR3. Unmatched junction bases numbered 7, after V lost 6 bases and J lost 8 bases.

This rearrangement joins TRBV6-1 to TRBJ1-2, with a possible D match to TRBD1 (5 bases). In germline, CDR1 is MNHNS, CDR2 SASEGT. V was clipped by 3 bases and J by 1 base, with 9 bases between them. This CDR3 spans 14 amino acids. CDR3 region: CASSDAGHNYGYTF. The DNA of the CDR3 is TGTGCCAGCAGTGACGCCGGACATAACTATGGCTACACCTTC.

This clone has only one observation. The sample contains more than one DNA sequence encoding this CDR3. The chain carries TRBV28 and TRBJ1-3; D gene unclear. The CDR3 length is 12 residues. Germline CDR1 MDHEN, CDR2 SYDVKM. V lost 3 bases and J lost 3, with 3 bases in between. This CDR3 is CASSFSGNTIYF. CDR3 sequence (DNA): TGTGCCAGCAGTTTTAGTGGAAACACCATATATTTT.

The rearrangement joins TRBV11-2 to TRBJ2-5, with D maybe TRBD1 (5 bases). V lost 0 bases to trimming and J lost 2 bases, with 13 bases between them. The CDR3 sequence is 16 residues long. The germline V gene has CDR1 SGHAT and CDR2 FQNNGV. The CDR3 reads CASSLDRAGIQETQYF. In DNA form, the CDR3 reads TGTGCCAGCAGCTTAGATCGGGCAGGGATTCAAGAGACCCAGTACTTC.

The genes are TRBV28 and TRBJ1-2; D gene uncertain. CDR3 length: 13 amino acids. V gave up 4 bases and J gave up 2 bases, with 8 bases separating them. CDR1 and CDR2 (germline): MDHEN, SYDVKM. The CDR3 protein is CASSSTQNYGYTF. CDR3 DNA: TGTGCCAGCAGTTCGACACAGAACTATGGCTACACCTTC.

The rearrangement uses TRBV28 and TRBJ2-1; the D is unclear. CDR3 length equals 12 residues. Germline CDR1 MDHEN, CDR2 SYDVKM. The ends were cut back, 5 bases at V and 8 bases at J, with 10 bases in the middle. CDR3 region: CASSTTLYEQFF. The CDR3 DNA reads TGTGCCAGCAGTACCACTTTGTATGAGCAGTTCTTC.

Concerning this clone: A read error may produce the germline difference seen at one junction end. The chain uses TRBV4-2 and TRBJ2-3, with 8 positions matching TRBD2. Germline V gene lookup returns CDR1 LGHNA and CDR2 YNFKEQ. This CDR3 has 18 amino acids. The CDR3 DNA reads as TGTGCCCGCAGCCAAGGTCCGGGGGGGGGAGGTCTCACAGATACGCAGTATTTT. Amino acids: CARSQGPGGGGLTDTQYF.

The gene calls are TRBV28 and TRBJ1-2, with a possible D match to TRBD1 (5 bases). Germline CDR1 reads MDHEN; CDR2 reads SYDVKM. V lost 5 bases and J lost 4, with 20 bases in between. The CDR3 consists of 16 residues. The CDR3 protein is CASSTLQGGGLYGYTF. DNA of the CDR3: TGTGCCAGCAGTACACTCCAGGGTGGGGGACTCTATGGCTACACCTTC.

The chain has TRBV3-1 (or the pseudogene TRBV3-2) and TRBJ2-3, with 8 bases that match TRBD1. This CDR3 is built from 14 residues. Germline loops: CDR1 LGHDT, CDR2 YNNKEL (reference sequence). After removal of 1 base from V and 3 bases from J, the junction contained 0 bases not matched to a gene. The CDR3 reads CASSQGTGTDTQYF. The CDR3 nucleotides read TGTGCCAGCAGCCAAGGGACAGGGACAGATACGCAGTATTTT.

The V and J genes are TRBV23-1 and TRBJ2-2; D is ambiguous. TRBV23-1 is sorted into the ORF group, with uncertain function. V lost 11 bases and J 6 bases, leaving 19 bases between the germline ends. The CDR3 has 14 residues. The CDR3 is CAADGDSSSGELFF. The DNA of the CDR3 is TGCGCCGCAGACGGTGATAGTAGCTCCGGGGAGCTGTTTTTT.

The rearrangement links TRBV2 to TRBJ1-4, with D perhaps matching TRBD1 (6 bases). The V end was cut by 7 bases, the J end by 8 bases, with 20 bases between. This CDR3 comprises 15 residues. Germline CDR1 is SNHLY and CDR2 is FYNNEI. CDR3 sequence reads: CASNRLQGLGEKLFF. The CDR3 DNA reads TGTGCCAGCAACCGATTACAGGGACTAGGGGAAAAACTGTTTTTT.

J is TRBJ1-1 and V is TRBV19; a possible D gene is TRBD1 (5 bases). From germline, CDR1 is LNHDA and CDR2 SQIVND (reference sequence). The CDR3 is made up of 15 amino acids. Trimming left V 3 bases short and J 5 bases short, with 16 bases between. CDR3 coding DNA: TGTGCCAGTAGTATCGGCCGGGGGAGAGATACTGAAGCTTTCTTT. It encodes CASSIGRGRDTEAFF.

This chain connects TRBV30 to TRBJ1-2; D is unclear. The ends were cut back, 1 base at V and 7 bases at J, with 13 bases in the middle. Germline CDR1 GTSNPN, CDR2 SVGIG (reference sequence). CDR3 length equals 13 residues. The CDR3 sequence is CAWSGTGFRGYTF. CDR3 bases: TGTGCCTGGAGTGGCACGGGGTTTCGTGGCTACACCTTC.

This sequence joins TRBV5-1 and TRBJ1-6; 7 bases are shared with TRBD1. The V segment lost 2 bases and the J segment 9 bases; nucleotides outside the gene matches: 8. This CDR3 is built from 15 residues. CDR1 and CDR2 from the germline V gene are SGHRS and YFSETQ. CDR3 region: CASSLGGSSTSPLHF. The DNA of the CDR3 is TGCGCCAGCAGCTTAGGGGGCTCAAGTACTTCACCCCTCCACTTT.